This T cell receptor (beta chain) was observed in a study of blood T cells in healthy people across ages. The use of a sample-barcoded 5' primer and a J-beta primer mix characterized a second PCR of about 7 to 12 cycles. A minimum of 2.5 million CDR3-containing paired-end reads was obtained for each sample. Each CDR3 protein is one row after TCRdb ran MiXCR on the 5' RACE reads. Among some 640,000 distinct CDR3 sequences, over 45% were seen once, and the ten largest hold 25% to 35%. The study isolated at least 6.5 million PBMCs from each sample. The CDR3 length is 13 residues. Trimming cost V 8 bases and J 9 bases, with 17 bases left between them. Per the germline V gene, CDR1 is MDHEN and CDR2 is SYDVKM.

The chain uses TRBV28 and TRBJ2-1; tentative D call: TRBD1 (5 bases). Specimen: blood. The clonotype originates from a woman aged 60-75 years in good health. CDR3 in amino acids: CASGNWGAGEQFF. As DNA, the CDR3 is TGTGCCAGCGGCAACTGGGGCGCCGGTGAGCAGTTCTTC.